This T cell receptor (beta chain) was obtained from a study of OX40 agonist ivuxolimab in advanced cancers. Study information: Ivuxolimab, an agonist antibody against OX40 (CD134), was given to patients. Partial responses, seen in three patients, involved one hepatocellular carcinoma and two cutaneous melanomas. Study-wide findings and caveats: CD4+ T cells averaged fewer expanded clones than CD8+ T cells.

A word on this clone: The antigen is not known.

The repertoire was sequenced with immunoSEQ multiplex PCR; TCRdb's copy has only in-frame clones and lacks some. The sample includes about 70,000 clones, 75% to 90% of them seen just once. This material consisted of CD4+ or CD8+ T cells sorted from blood, taken in a trial of the OX40 agonist ivuxolimab. The receptor comes from an adult with an advanced solid tumor such as melanoma, head and neck, liver or kidney cancer.

The CDR3 nucleotides are TGTGCCAGCAGCTTAGTTCCAGCGGGCACAGATACGCAGTATTTT. This gives the protein CASSLVPAGTDTQYF. The gene calls are TRBV7-9 and TRBJ2-3; a weak D match, TRBD2 (5 bases). The CDR3 sequence is 15 residues long. V lost 1 base, J lost 1 base, and 9 bases lay in between. CDR1 and CDR2 from the germline V gene are SEHNR and FQNEAQ (reference sequence).